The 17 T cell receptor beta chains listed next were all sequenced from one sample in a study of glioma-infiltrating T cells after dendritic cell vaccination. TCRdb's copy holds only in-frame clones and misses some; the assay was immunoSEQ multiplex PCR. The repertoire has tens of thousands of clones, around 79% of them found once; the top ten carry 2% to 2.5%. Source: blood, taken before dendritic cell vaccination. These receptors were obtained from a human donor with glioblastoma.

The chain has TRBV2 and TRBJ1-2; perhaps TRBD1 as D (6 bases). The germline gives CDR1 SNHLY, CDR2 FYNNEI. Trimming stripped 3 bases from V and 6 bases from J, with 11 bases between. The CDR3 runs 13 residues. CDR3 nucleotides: TGTGCCAGCAGTGATCAGGGGAAGGATGGCTACACCTTC. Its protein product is CASSDQGKDGYTF.

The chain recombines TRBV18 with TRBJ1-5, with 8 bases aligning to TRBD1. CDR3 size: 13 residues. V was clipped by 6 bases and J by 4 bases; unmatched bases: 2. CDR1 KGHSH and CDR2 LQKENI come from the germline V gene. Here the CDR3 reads CASSGQENQPQHF. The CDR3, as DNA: TGTGCCAGCTCGGGACAGGAAAATCAGCCCCAGCATTTT.

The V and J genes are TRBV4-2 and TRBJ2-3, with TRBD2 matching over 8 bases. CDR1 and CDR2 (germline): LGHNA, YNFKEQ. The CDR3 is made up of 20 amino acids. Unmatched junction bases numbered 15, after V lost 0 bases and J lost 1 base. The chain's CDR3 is CASSQDLWTSFPGGTDTQYF. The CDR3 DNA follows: TGTGCCAGCAGCCAAGATCTTTGGACTAGCTTCCCAGGGGGCACAGATACGCAGTATTTT.

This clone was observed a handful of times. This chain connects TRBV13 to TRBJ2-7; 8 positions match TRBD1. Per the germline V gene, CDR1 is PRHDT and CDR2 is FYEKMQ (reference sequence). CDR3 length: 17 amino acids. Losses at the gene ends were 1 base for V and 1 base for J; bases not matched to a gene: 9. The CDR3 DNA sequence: TGTGCCAGCAGCTTAGCGCCCGACAGGGGCGGATCCTACGAGCAGTACGTC. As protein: CASSLAPDRGGSYEQYV.

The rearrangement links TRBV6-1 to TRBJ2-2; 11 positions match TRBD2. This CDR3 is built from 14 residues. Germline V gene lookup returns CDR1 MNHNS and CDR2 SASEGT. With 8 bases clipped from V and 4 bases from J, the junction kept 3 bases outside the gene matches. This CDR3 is CASDSGRATGELFF. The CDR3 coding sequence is TGTGCCAGCGATAGCGGGAGGGCCACCGGGGAGCTGTTTTTT.

Here the CDR3 reads CASTIRGTPYSNQPQHF. Here the CDR3 DNA reads TGTGCCAGTACCATACGGGGTACCCCTTATAGCAATCAGCCCCAGCATTTT. The genes are TRBV19 and TRBJ1-5; D is undetermined. The V end was cut by 7 bases, the J end by 0 bases, with 19 bases between. Germline V gene sequence: CDR1 LNHDA, CDR2 SQIVND (reference sequence). CDR3 length: 17 residues. Looking up the rest from reference TRBV19 and TRBJ1-5 gives the full variable domain: DGGITQSPKYLFRKEGQNVTLSCEQNLNHDAMYWYRQDPGQGLRLIYYSQIVNDFQKGDIAEGYSVSREKKESFPLTVTSAQKNPTAFYLCASTIRGTPYSNQPQHFGDGTRLSIL.

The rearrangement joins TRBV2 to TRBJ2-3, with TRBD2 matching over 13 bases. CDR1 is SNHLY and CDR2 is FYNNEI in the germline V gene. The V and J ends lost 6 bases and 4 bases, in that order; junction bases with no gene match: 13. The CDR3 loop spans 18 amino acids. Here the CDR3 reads CASRGQPTSGRAPDTQYF. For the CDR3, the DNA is TGTGCCAGCAGGGGGCAACCTACTAGCGGGAGGGCCCCAGATACGCAGTATTTT.

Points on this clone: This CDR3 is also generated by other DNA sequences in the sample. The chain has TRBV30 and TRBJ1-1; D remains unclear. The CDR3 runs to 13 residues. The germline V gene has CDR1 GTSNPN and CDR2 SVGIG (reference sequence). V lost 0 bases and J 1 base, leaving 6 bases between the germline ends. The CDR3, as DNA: TGTGCCTGGAGTGTAAGAGAGAACACTGAAGCTTTCTTT. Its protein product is CAWSVRENTEAFF.

The CDR3 loop is CASSYSLYSGNTIYF. The CDR3 bases are TGTGCCAGCAGTTACTCACTATACTCTGGAAACACCATATATTTT. This chain joins TRBV6-5 and TRBJ1-3; no firm D call. Germline CDR1 MNHEY, CDR2 SVGAGI. The CDR3 length is 15 residues. The V end lost 0 bases, the J end lost 0 bases, and 6 bases lay between the germline ends.

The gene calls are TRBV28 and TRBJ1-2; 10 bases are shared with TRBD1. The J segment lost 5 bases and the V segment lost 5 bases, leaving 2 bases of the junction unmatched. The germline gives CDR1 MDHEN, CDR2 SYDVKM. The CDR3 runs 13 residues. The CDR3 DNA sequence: TGTGCCAGCAGTCAGGGACAGGGGTATGGCTACACCTTC. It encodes CASSQGQGYGYTF.

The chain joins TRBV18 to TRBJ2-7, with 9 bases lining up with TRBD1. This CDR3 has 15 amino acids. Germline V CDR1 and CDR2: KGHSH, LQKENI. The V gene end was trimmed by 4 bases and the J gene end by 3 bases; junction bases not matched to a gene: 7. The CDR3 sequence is CASSLGGQGYYEQYF. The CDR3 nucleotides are TGTGCCAGCTCACTCGGGGGACAGGGCTACTACGAGCAGTACTTC.

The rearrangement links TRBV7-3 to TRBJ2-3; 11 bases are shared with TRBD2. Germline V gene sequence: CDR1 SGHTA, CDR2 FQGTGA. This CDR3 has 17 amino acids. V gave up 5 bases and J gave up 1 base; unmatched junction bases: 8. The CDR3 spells CASSLGLAGWGTDTQYF. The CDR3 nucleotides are TGTGCCAGCAGCCTAGGACTAGCGGGTTGGGGCACAGATACGCAGTATTTT.

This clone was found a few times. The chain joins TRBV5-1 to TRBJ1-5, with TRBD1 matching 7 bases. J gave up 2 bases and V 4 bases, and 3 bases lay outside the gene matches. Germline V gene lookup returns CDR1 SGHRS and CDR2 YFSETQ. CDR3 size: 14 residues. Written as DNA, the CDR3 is TGCGCCAGCAGCCACCAGGGGGGCAATCAGCCCCAGCATTTT. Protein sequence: CASSHQGGNQPQHF.

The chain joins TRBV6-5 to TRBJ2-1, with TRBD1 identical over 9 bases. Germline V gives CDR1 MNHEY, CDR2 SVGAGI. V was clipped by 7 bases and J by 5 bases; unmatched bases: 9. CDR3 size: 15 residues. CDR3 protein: CASTSGGQGNNEQFF. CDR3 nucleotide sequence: TGTGCCAGCACCTCGGGGGGACAGGGAAACAATGAGCAGTTCTTC.

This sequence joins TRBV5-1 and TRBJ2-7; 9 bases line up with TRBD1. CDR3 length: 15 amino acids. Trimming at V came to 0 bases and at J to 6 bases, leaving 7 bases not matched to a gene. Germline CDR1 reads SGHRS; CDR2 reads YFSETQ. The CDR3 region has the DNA TGCGCCAGCAGCTTGGCGGACAGGGGTCATCGCGAGCAGTACTTC. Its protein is CASSLADRGHREQYF.

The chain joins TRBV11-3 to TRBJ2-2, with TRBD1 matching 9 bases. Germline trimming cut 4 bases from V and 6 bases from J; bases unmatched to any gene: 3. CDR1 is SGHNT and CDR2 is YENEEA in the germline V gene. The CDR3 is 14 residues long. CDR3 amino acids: CASSSYRGPGELFF. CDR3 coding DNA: TGTGCCAGCAGCTCATACAGGGGGCCCGGGGAGCTGTTTTTT.

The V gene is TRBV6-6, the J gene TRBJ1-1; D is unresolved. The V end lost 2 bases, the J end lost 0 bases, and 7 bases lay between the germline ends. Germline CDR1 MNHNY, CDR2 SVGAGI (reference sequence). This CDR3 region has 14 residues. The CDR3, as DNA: TGTGCCAGCAGTTACCAGGCTATGAACACTGAAGCTTTCTTT. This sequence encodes CASSYQAMNTEAFF.